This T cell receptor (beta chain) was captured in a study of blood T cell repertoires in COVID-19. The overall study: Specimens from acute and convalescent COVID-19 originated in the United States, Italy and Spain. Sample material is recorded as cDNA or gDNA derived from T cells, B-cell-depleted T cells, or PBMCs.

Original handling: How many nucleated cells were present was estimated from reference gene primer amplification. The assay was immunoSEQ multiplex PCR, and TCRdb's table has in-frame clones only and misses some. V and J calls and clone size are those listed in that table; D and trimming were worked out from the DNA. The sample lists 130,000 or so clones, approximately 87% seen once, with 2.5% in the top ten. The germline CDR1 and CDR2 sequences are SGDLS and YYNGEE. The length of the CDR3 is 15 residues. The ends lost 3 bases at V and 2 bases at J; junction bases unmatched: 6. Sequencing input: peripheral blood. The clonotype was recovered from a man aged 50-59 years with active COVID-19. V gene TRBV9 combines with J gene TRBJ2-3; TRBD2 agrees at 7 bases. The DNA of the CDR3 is TGTGCCAGCAGCGCAGCTAGCGGACCCACAGATACGCAGTATTTT. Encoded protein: CASSAASGPTDTQYF.